The rows below give T cell receptor beta chains drawn from one sample of a study of blood T cell repertoires in COVID-19. Profiled with immunoSEQ multiplex PCR; TCRdb holds only in-frame clones, not every one. The data show 120,000 to 150,000 clones, approximately 80% seen once. Sequencing was done on a sample of peripheral blood. The receptors stem from a woman aged 45-59 years with acute or convalescent COVID-19. Both conserved end residues are part of each CDR3. The order of the fields is V gene, clone size, D gene, J gene, CDR3 DNA, CDR3 protein. The D gene is left open where the match is weak. The listing skips clone size in some rows; elsewhere it reads once, few, many or a size class.

>TRBV2|.|.|TRBJ1-1
TGTGGGGGGGGGAGTACGGACGCTTTCTTT
CGGGSTDAFF
>TRBV6-4|.|.|TRBJ1-2
TGTGCCAGCGCAACATCTATCGGTAGCAAGGGCTACACCTTC
CASATSIGSKGYTF
>TRBV19|.|TRBD1|TRBJ1-5
TGTGCCAGTAATGACAGGGATGGGCAGCCCCAGCATTTT
CASNDRDGQPQHF
>TRBV11-2|.|TRBD2|TRBJ2-2
TGTGCCAGCAGCTTAGGGGGACTAGCGGGGAACACCGGGGAGCTGTTTTTT
CASSLGGLAGNTGELFF
>TRBV5-1|.|.|TRBJ1-5
TGCGCCAGCAGCTCAGGATATAGCAATCAGCCCCAGCATTTT
CASSSGYSNQPQHF
>TRBV12-5|.|TRBD1|TRBJ1-4
TGTGCTAGTGGTTTGGGCCATGGACAGGGTGAAAAACTGTTTTTT
CASGLGHGQGEKLFF
>TRBV4-3|few|.|TRBJ2-6
TGCGCCAGCAGCCAAGTTTTCGGCTCTGGGGCCAACGTCCTGACTTTC
CASSQVFGSGANVLTF
>TRBV6-6|.|.|TRBJ2-5
TGTGCCAGCAGTTACGAGGGATTCAAGTACTTC
CASSYEGFKYF
>TRBV6-5|.|TRBD1|TRBJ1-4
TGTGCCAGCAGCCGCGGGACAGGGGATGAAAAACTGTTTTTT
CASSRGTGDEKLFF
>TRBV27|.|TRBD1|TRBJ1-2
TGTGCCAGCAGACCTGGGACAGCCTATGGCTACACCTTC
CASRPGTAYGYTF
>TRBV28|once|.|TRBJ1-2
TGTGCCAGCAGTTCGGAGGACTATGGCTACACCTTC
CASSSEDYGYTF
>TRBV19|few|.|TRBJ1-2
TGTGCCAGTAGTCCCAATAACTATGGCTACACCTTC
CASSPNNYGYTF
>TRBV6-5|.|TRBD1|TRBJ1-5
TGTGCCAGCAGTTGGGACAGTAGCAATCAGCCCCAGCATTTT
CASSWDSSNQPQHF
>TRBV19|.|TRBD1|TRBJ1-2
TGTGCCAGTAGTCAATATTCAGGGACAGGGGCCAACTATGGCTACACCTTC
CASSQYSGTGANYGYTF
>TRBV7-2|.|TRBD1|TRBJ1-5
TGTGCCAGCAGCCCGCAAACAACAGGGGCGACGGGGCCCCAGCATTTT
CASSPQTTGATGPQHF
>TRBV13|.|TRBD1|TRBJ2-7
TGTGCCAGCAGCCGATCCATCGTGGACAGGGCGGCAAACGAGCAGTACTTC
CASSRSIVDRAANEQYF
>TRBV4-3|.|TRBD1|TRBJ1-2
TGCGCCAGCAGCCAAGGAGACAGGGATGGCTATGGCTACACCTTC
CASSQGDRDGYGYTF
>TRBV28|.|.|TRBJ2-2
TGTGCCAGCAGTTTAGAGGGCACCGGGGAGCTGTTTTTT
CASSLEGTGELFF
>TRBV3-1/TRBV3-2|.|TRBD1|TRBJ1-1
TGTGCCAGCAGCCAAGTCGGGGAATCAGGGGGCGTGGCTGAAGCTTTCTTT
CASSQVGESGGVAEAFF
>TRBV3-1/TRBV3-2|.|TRBD1|TRBJ1-3
TGTGCCAGCAGCCGAGCACAGGGGGACAACACCATATATTTT
CASSRAQGDNTIYF
>TRBV4-3|.|.|TRBJ2-2
TGCGCCAGCAGCCGATCAGGGCCCGGGGAGCTGTTTTTT
CASSRSGPGELFF
>TRBV30|.|.|TRBJ2-5
TGTGCCCACTCGCGGTCGAACCAAGAGACCCAGTACTTC
CAHSRSNQETQYF
>TRBV4-3|.|TRBD2|TRBJ2-3
TGCGCCAGCAGCCAAGCGGGGGGGGAAGATACGCAGTATTTT
CASSQAGGEDTQYF
>TRBV3-1/TRBV3-2|.|.|TRBJ1-2
TGTGCCAGCAGCCAAGGTCACGGAACTATTGGCTACACCTTC
CASSQGHGTIGYTF
>TRBV13|.|TRBD2|TRBJ2-5
TGTGCCAGCAGCTTTCGCGCGCGGGGGGGCAGGAAAGAGACCCAGTACTTC
CASSFRARGGRKETQYF
>TRBV5-4|.|.|TRBJ2-5
TGTGCCAGCAGCCCCCCCGGCAGGGTGGAGACCCAGTACTTC
CASSPPGRVETQYF
>TRBV7-3|.|.|TRBJ2-2
TGTGCCAGCAGCGTTTACTCGTCGAGCACCGGGGAGCTGTTTTTT
CASSVYSSSTGELFF
>TRBV6-2/TRBV6-3|.|.|TRBJ1-4
TGTGCCAGCAGTGCAGGGGACGAAAAACTGTTTTTT
CASSAGDEKLFF
>TRBV9|.|.|TRBJ1-4
TGTGCCAGCAGCGTAGGGGGAGCCTGGGAAAAACTGTTTTTT
CASSVGGAWEKLFF
>TRBV3-1/TRBV3-2|.|.|TRBJ1-2
TGTGCCAGCAGTCCAGATGCAGGCTATGGCTACACCTTC
CASSPDAGYGYTF
>TRBV19|.|TRBD1|TRBJ1-5
TGTGCCAGTAGTATAGACCTGACAGGGCGAAAGCGGCAGCCCCAGCATTTT
CASSIDLTGRKRQPQHF
>TRBV9|.|.|TRBJ2-1
TGTGCCAGCAGCTTACGAGCGGCGGGCAATGAGCAGTTCTTC
CASSLRAAGNEQFF
>TRBV29-1|once|.|TRBJ1-4
TGCAGCGCCGCCAGGGGTGCTAATGAAAAACTGTTTTTT
CSAARGANEKLFF
>TRBV7-2|.|.|TRBJ1-5
TGTGCCAGCAGCTTATATGGATCCGGGGATAGCAATCAGCCCCAGCATTTT
CASSLYGSGDSNQPQHF
>TRBV6-5|.|TRBD1|TRBJ1-2
TGTGCCAGCAGGAAACCCGGGACAGAAGGCTACACCTTC
CASRKPGTEGYTF
>TRBV2|.|.|TRBJ1-4
TGTGCCAGCAGTGAATTTGCGGGCGAGATCGCAACTAATGAAAAACTGTTTTTT
CASSEFAGEIATNEKLFF
>TRBV7-2|.|.|TRBJ2-2
TGTGCCAGCAGCTTAGGTCTGGCAAGCGTGAACACCGGGGAGCTGTTTTTT
CASSLGLASVNTGELFF
>TRBV6-2/TRBV6-3|.|TRBD2|TRBJ2-3
TGTGCCAGCAGTTACTCGCCGCTAGCGGCCTCTAGCACAGGTACGCAGTATTTT
CASSYSPLAASSTGTQYF
>TRBV3-1/TRBV3-2|.|.|TRBJ1-1
TGTGCCAGCAGCCCCAGGGGTGAGGGGCCTGCCACTGAAGCTTTCTTT
CASSPRGEGPATEAFF
>TRBV28|.|.|TRBJ1-4
TGTGCCAGCCATGGGCAGTATAATGAAAAACTGTTTTTT
CASHGQYNEKLFF